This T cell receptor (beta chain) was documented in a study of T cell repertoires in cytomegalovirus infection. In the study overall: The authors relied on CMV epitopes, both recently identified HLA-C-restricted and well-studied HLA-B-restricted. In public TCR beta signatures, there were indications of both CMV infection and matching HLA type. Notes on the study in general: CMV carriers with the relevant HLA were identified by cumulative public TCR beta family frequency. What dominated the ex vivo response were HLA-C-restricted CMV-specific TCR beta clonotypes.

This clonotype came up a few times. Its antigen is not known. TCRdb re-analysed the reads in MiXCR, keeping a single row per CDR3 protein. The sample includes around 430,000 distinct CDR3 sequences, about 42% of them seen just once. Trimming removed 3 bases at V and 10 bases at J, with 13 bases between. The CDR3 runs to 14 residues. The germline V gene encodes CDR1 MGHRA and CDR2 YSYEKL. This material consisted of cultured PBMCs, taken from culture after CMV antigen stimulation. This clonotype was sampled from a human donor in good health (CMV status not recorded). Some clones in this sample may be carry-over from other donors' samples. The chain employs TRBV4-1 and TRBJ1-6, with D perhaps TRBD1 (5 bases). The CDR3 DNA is TGCGCCAGCAGCCAGATGGGGCTTGGGTCACCCCTCCACTTT. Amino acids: CASSQMGLGSPLHF.